The 20 T cell receptor beta chains below were found in one sample sequenced in a study of blood T cell repertoires in COVID-19. Only in-frame clones appear in the TCRdb table, and some are missing; sequencing was by immunoSEQ multiplex PCR. The sample consists of 300,000 to 400,000 clones, approximately 86% of them appearing once. The sequencing sample was made of PBMCs or T cells enriched from blood (not recorded which). Every receptor here comes from a woman aged 40 to 49 with acute COVID-19.

The chain employs TRBV6-5 and TRBJ2-7; 8 bases fit TRBD1. Germline V gene data show CDR1 as MNHEY and CDR2 as SVGAGI. The length of the CDR3 is 12 residues. The junction had 7 bases not matched to a gene; V was cut back by 8 bases and J by 7 bases. The CDR3 region is CASADRGLEQYF. The CDR3, as DNA: TGTGCCAGCGCCGACAGGGGCCTAGAGCAGTACTTC.

The CDR3 here is CASSPRIRVPQEGSPLHF. The CDR3, as DNA: TGCGCCAGCAGCCCTCGAATCCGGGTCCCACAGGAGGGATCACCCCTCCACTTT. The chain joins TRBV5-1 to TRBJ1-6; possible D gene TRBD1, 5 bases. V shed 4 bases and J shed 10 bases, with 27 bases lying between them. The CDR3 loop spans 18 amino acids. Germline assignment: CDR1 SGHRS and CDR2 YFSETQ. The whole variable domain, filled in from reference TRBV5-1 and TRBJ1-6, reads KAGVTQTPRYLIKTRGQQVTLSCSPISGHRSVSWYQQTPGQGLQFLFEYFSETQRNKGNFPGRFSGRQFSNSRSEMNVSTLELGDSALYLCASSPRIRVPQEGSPLHFGNGTRLTVT.

In DNA, the CDR3 is TGTGCCAGCAGCTACCAGGGGTCTGAGCAGTTCTTC. This translates into CASSYQGSEQFF. This chain links TRBV7-3 with TRBJ2-1, with a weak D call TRBD1 (6 bases). The germline V and J ends were trimmed by 4 bases and 9 bases, with 10 bases remaining between them. This CDR3 comprises 12 residues. Germline CDR1 reads SGHTA; CDR2 reads FQGTGA.

This clone is a singleton in its sample. The chain links TRBV10-3 to TRBJ1-3; no clear D gene. The V gene's germline CDR1 is ENHRY and CDR2 SYGVKD. V shed 2 bases and J shed 4 bases, with 9 bases lying between them. The CDR3 is made up of 14 amino acids. DNA for the CDR3: TGTGCCATCAGTGAGGGGCAATCAGGAAACACCATATATTTT. Translating it yields CAISEGQSGNTIYF.

CDR3 sequence: CASSSDASGPIGDTQYF. The CDR3 DNA reads as TGTGCCAGCAGCTCGGACGCTAGCGGGCCAATAGGGGATACGCAGTATTTT. This sequence joins TRBV5-4 and TRBJ2-3; TRBD2 matches 8 bases. Germline lookup yields CDR1 SGHNT and CDR2 YYREEE (reference sequence). The CDR3 is 17 amino acids. J gave up 6 bases and V 3 bases, and 15 bases lay outside the gene matches.

The chain carries TRBV2 and TRBJ2-2; TRBD2 agrees at 9 bases. The CDR3 has 15 residues. The V segment lost 3 bases and the J segment 8 bases; nucleotides outside the gene matches: 7. Looked up from germline, CDR1 is SNHLY and CDR2 is FYNNEI. CDR3 nucleotide sequence: TGTGCCAGCAGTGACTCGCGGGGGGGTTCAGGGGAGCTGTTTTTT. Translating it yields CASSDSRGGSGELFF.

The chain is built from TRBV5-1 and TRBJ1-2, with a possible D match to TRBD1 (5 bases). V was cut by 0 bases and J by 7 bases, with 19 bases left in between. The CDR3 is 16 residues long. Looked up from germline, CDR1 is SGHRS and CDR2 is YFSETQ. The CDR3 reads CASSLANSQGSGGYTF. In nucleotides, the CDR3 is TGCGCCAGCAGCTTGGCCAATTCGCAGGGATCGGGTGGCTACACCTTC.

The V and J genes are TRBV15 and TRBJ2-7; 7 positions agree with TRBD2. The V gene's germline CDR1 is LNHNV and CDR2 YYDKDF (reference sequence). V gave up 0 bases and J gave up 5 bases; unmatched junction bases: 13. This CDR3 has 17 residues. The CDR3 sequence is CATSRETGRDYFHEQYF. As DNA, the CDR3 is TGTGCCACCAGCAGAGAGACCGGCCGGGACTACTTCCACGAGCAGTACTTC.

CDR3 region: CASSVAPTGGNTEAFF. For the CDR3, the DNA is TGTGCCAGCAGCGTAGCCCCAACAGGGGGGAACACTGAAGCTTTCTTT. The chain couples TRBV9 to TRBJ1-1, with 8 bases aligning to TRBD1. With 0 bases clipped from V and 1 base from J, the junction kept 5 bases outside the gene matches. CDR1 and CDR2 from the germline V gene are SGDLS and YYNGEE. The CDR3 is made up of 16 amino acids.

The DNA of the CDR3 is TGTGCCAGCAGCTTAGGGGCCGGGACAGGGGAGAGAGAGACCCAGTACTTC. This sequence encodes CASSLGAGTGERETQYF. This sequence joins TRBV7-9 and TRBJ2-5; 10 bases line up with TRBD1. Germline CDR1 and CDR2: SEHNR and FQNEAQ (reference sequence). Germline trimming cut 1 base from V and 4 bases from J; bases unmatched to any gene: 9. The CDR3 covers 17 residues.

The V and J genes are TRBV12-5 and TRBJ2-1; D possibly corresponds to TRBD1 (6 bases). V lost 7 bases and J lost 2, with 12 bases in between. This CDR3 has 14 amino acids. Germline CDR1 and CDR2: LGHNT and FRNRAP. CDR3: CASAAQGPYNEQFF. The CDR3 DNA reads as TGTGCTAGTGCTGCACAGGGCCCCTACAATGAGCAGTTCTTC.

The chain combines TRBV19 with TRBJ1-5; 10 bases align to TRBD1. This CDR3 is built from 17 residues. V was pared by 5 bases and J by 0 bases, with 7 bases of the junction left unmatched. Per germline, CDR1 LNHDA and CDR2 SQIVND (reference sequence). CDR3: CASSLTGGSFSNQPQHF. CDR3 DNA: TGTGCCAGTAGTCTGACAGGGGGCTCTTTTAGCAATCAGCCCCAGCATTTT.

The V gene is TRBV5-5, the J gene TRBJ2-7; 9 bases line up with TRBD1. CDR1 is SGHKS, CDR2 YYEKEE, per germline (reference sequence). The CDR3 is 13 amino acids. Germline trimming cut 5 bases from V and 3 bases from J; bases unmatched to any gene: 3. For the CDR3, the DNA is TGTGCCAGCAGAAGGGACAGGGTCTACGAGCAGTACTTC. It specifies CASRRDRVYEQYF.

This rearrangement joins TRBV5-1 to TRBJ1-2, with 10 bases lining up with TRBD1. Germline V gene lookup returns CDR1 SGHRS and CDR2 YFSETQ. V lost 4 bases to trimming and J lost 1 base; unmatched junction nucleotides: 7. The CDR3 extends over 16 amino acids. This CDR3 is CASSVGGTGVNYGYTF. For the CDR3, the DNA is TGCGCCAGCAGCGTCGGCGGGACAGGGGTTAACTATGGCTACACCTTC.

V is TRBV9 and J is TRBJ2-2; TRBD2 matches 10 bases. The germline gives CDR1 SGDLS, CDR2 YYNGEE. This CDR3 is 15 amino acids long. Trimming cost V 2 bases and J 3 bases; bases outside gene matches: 1. For the CDR3, the DNA is TGTGCCAGCAGCGTCGGACTAGCGGACACCGGGGAGCTGTTTTTT. Protein: CASSVGLADTGELFF.

The gene calls are TRBV6-4 and TRBJ2-1, with D possibly TRBD1 on 5 matching bases. CDR1 and CDR2 (germline): MRHNA, SNTAGT. The CDR3 has 16 amino acids. The V gene lost 5 bases and the J gene lost 8 bases, with 22 bases spanning the gap. In DNA form, the CDR3 reads TGTGCCAGCAGTATTCCTCAGGGTGGGGCTCGGTATGAGCAGTTCTTC. Protein product: CASSIPQGGARYEQFF.

CDR3 in amino acids: CASRRGLGTDTQYF. The CDR3 DNA sequence: TGTGCCAGTAGGAGGGGGCTAGGCACAGATACGCAGTATTTT. The V gene is TRBV19, the J gene TRBJ2-3, with 7 nucleotides matching TRBD1. The CDR3 has 14 residues. J lost 1 base, V lost 6 bases, and 4 bases had no gene match. Germline V lookup: CDR1 LNHDA, CDR2 SQIVND (reference sequence).

This clone came up a few times. This chain connects TRBV5-1 to TRBJ1-1; D not certain. The CDR3 has 14 residues. V gave up 4 bases and J gave up 6 bases, with 16 bases separating them. Germline V gene sequence: CDR1 SGHRS, CDR2 YFSETQ. The CDR3 region is CASSRTRERAEAFF. The CDR3, as DNA: TGCGCCAGCAGCCGGACGCGGGAACGCGCTGAAGCTTTCTTT.

The rearrangement links TRBV5-1 to TRBJ2-1; 7 positions match TRBD2. The CDR3 runs 16 residues. CDR1 and CDR2 from the germline V gene are SGHRS and YFSETQ. With V trimmed by 4 bases and J by 2 bases, 9 bases remained unmatched. Here the CDR3 DNA reads TGCGCCAGCAGCCCGATCCCTAGCGGTCCCTACAATGAGCAGTTCTTC. It yields the protein CASSPIPSGPYNEQFF.

The chain recombines TRBV5-6 with TRBJ2-3; possible D gene TRBD2, 5 bases. The V and J ends lost 6 bases and 3 bases respectively, with 17 bases between them. The germline CDR1 and CDR2 sequences are SGHDT and YYEEEE. The CDR3 runs to 15 residues. CDR3 in amino acids: CASKVDGGITDTQYF. The DNA for the CDR3 is TGTGCCAGCAAAGTGGACGGAGGCATAACAGATACGCAGTATTTT.